The following is a T cell receptor beta chain sequence with its context. The target antigen is unknown. Sequencing was performed with immunoSEQ multiplex PCR; in TCRdb, only in-frame clones are kept and a portion is missing. The table has roughly 30,000 clones, around four fifths seen once; the top ten hold 20% to 25%. V was clipped by 1 base and J by 4 bases; unmatched bases: 3. This CDR3 has 15 residues. In germline, CDR1 is MNHNS, CDR2 SASEGT. The record originates from a study of radiotherapy plus CTLA-4 blockade in lung cancer. Study-wide results and limits: Early clonal dynamics of blood T cells, together with interferon-beta, were reported as the best response predictor.

This material consisted of peripheral blood, taken from a patient treated with radiotherapy plus ipilimumab. The clonotype comes from a human donor with non-small cell lung cancer that progressed on radiotherapy plus ipilimumab. The V and J genes are TRBV6-1 and TRBJ2-3; TRBD2 matches at 9 bases. CDR3 residues: CASSEGGGAADTQYF. Written as DNA, the CDR3 is TGTGCCAGCAGTGAAGGCGGGGGGGCTGCAGATACGCAGTATTTT.